These 10 T cell receptor beta chains originate from one sample sequenced in a study of T cell repertoires in cytomegalovirus infection. TCRdb called the reads again in MiXCR, with one record for every CDR3 protein. In the table there are about 310,000 distinct CDR3 sequences, 15% to 20% of which are singletons. Material: PBMCs. Source of these receptors: a human donor in good health (CMV status not recorded). Some clones in this sample may be carry-over from other donors' samples.

This clonotype was detected a few times. The J gene is TRBJ1-6, the V gene TRBV7-9, with no clear D. Per germline, CDR1 SEHNR and CDR2 FQNEAQ (reference sequence). The CDR3 spans 13 residues. Trimming cost V 7 bases and J 9 bases, with 13 bases left between them. The CDR3 bases are TGTGCCAGCAATCGGGTGTTGGGTTCACCCCTCCACTTT. Residues: CASNRVLGSPLHF.

V usage is TRBV5-5 and J usage is TRBJ1-1; TRBD1 might be the D (6 bases). The CDR3 consists of 15 residues. V gave up 1 base and J gave up 5 bases, with 15 bases separating them. CDR1 and CDR2 from the germline V gene are SGHKS and YYEKEE (reference sequence). The CDR3 DNA follows: TGTGCCAGCAGCTTGTCTGTAGGGGGATTGACTGAAGCTTTCTTT. Amino acids: CASSLSVGGLTEAFF.

The chain couples TRBV18 to TRBJ2-7; 7 bases line up with TRBD1. Germline lookup yields CDR1 KGHSH and CDR2 LQKENI. The CDR3 contains 14 residues. The trim removed 3 bases at V and 5 bases at J, leaving 7 bases unmatched. CDR3 in amino acids: CASSPNPGTDEQYF. The CDR3, as DNA: TGTGCCAGCTCACCTAACCCCGGGACAGACGAGCAGTACTTC. Looking up the rest from reference TRBV18 and TRBJ2-7 gives the full variable domain: NAGVMQNPRHLVRRRGQEARLRCSPMKGHSHVYWYRQLPEEGLKFMVYLQKENIIDESGMPKERFSAEFPKEGPSILRIQQVVRGDSAAYFCASSPNPGTDEQYFGPGTRLTVT.

This clonotype was counted only a few times. The rearrangement joins TRBV6-5 to TRBJ1-1; a weak D match, TRBD1 (5 bases). Per the germline V gene, CDR1 is MNHEY and CDR2 is SVGAGI. Between the trimmed V and J ends, which lost 7 bases and 2 bases, there was a span of 17 bases. The CDR3 covers 15 residues. DNA of the CDR3: TGTGCCAGCACCCATGCGGGGGGAAGTAACACTGAAGCTTTCTTT. This translates into CASTHAGGSNTEAFF.

The chain recombines TRBV2 with TRBJ1-2, with D possibly being TRBD1 (6 bases). The length of the CDR3 is 13 residues. Germline assignment: CDR1 SNHLY and CDR2 FYNNEI. Trimming removed 3 bases from V and 6 bases from J, with 11 bases in between. The CDR3 protein is CASSDDRLDGYTF. CDR3 DNA sequence: TGTGCCAGCAGTGATGACAGGTTAGATGGCTACACCTTC. The full variable domain, rest sourced from reference TRBV2 and TRBJ1-2, is EPEVTQTPSHQVTQMGQEVILRCVPISNHLYFYWYRQILGQKVEFLVSFYNNEISEKSEIFDDQFSVERPDGSNFTLKIRSTKLEDSAMYFCASSDDRLDGYTFGSGTRLTVV.

V is TRBV18 and J is TRBJ2-7; no reliable D call. Trimming left V 4 bases short and J 1 base short, with 11 bases between. The germline V gene encodes CDR1 KGHSH and CDR2 LQKENI. This CDR3 has 14 amino acids. The CDR3 loop reads CASSQGMVSYEQYF. As DNA, the CDR3 is TGTGCCAGCTCACAGGGTATGGTGTCCTACGAGCAGTACTTC.

The gene calls are TRBV2 and TRBJ1-1, with D hard to call. V was trimmed by 6 bases and J by 2 bases, leaving 10 bases between them. Germline lookup yields CDR1 SNHLY and CDR2 FYNNEI. The CDR3 contains 13 residues. The CDR3 protein is CASRASPNTEAFF. The CDR3 DNA reads as TGTGCCAGCAGAGCAAGTCCAAACACTGAAGCTTTCTTT.

The chain carries TRBV28 and TRBJ2-5; D ambiguous. CDR3 length: 11 amino acids. V lost 7 bases and J 5 bases, leaving 8 bases between the germline ends. Germline V gives CDR1 MDHEN, CDR2 SYDVKM. CDR3: CASTHGETQYF. In nucleotides, the CDR3 is TGTGCCAGCACCCACGGTGAGACCCAGTACTTC.

This clonotype was counted many times. The chain has TRBV7-2 and TRBJ2-5; D ambiguous. This CDR3 has 12 amino acids. Trimming took off 1 base at V and 10 bases at J, with 10 bases between the two ends. Per germline, CDR1 SGHTA and CDR2 FQGNSA. The CDR3 here is CASSLDPGGQYF. The CDR3, as DNA: TGTGCCAGCAGCTTAGACCCCGGTGGCCAGTACTTC.

This clonotype occurred a few times. V is TRBV20-1 and J is TRBJ1-6; no firm D call. This CDR3 is built from 13 residues. The germline V and J ends were trimmed by 6 bases and 5 bases, with 11 bases remaining between them. Germline CDR1 is DFQATT and CDR2 is SNEGSKA (reference sequence). This CDR3 reads CSAPGLNNSPLHF. The CDR3 region has the DNA TGCAGTGCACCGGGCCTAAATAATTCACCCCTCCACTTT.